One and the same sample provided the 10 T cell receptor beta chains below, sequenced in a study of STAT5B mutations in CD4+ large granular lymphocyte leukemia. The method was immunoSEQ multiplex PCR; TCRdb's version includes in-frame clones alone and lacks a portion of them. The sample contains 15,000 to 20,000 clones, approximately 84% of which appear only once. The specimen was CD4+ T cells from blood buffy coats. The receptors were gathered from a human donor in good health.

This clone was recorded once. The chain carries TRBV4-1 and TRBJ2-3; D call uncertain. From germline, CDR1 is MGHRA and CDR2 YSYEKL. CDR3 size: 12 residues. V lost 3 bases and J lost 4, with 5 bases in between. The CDR3 sequence is CASSQNSDTQYF. CDR3 sequence (DNA): TGCGCCAGCAGCCAGAATTCAGATACGCAGTATTTT.

The chain carries TRBV7-8 and TRBJ1-1; no definite D call. This CDR3 is 15 amino acids long. Trimming took 1 base from V and 5 from J, leaving 14 bases between them. The germline CDR1 and CDR2 sequences are SGHVS and FQNEAQ. CDR3 nucleotides: TGTGCCAGCAGCTTAGAAGCGTCAATTGGAACTGAAGCTTTCTTT. Amino acids: CASSLEASIGTEAFF.

V gene TRBV9 combines with J gene TRBJ2-7, with D unresolved. V gave up 0 bases and J gave up 6 bases, with 13 bases separating them. The CDR3 loop spans 14 amino acids. From germline, CDR1 is SGDLS and CDR2 YYNGEE. For the CDR3, the DNA is TGTGCCAGCAGCGTAGCTGAAAGGGTTGGCGAGCAGTACTTC. It codes for CASSVAERVGEQYF.

The V call is TRBV10-3, the J call TRBJ2-1, with a weak D call TRBD2 (6 bases). This CDR3 comprises 15 residues. Trimming cost V 2 bases and J 4 bases, with 12 bases left between them. Per the germline V gene, CDR1 is ENHRY and CDR2 is SYGVKD. The CDR3 reads CAISESGGLYNEQFF. Written as DNA, the CDR3 is TGTGCCATCAGTGAGAGCGGAGGGCTTTACAATGAGCAGTTCTTC.

The chain joins TRBV30 to TRBJ1-2, with 10 bases lining up with TRBD1. The CDR3 contains 14 residues. J lost 4 bases, V lost 6 bases, and 8 bases had no gene match. Germline V lookup: CDR1 GTSNPN, CDR2 SVGIG (reference sequence). The CDR3 is CACPGQGQVYGYTF. CDR3 nucleotides: TGTGCCTGCCCGGGACAGGGGCAGGTCTATGGCTACACCTTC. The variable domain in full, completed from reference TRBV30 and TRBJ1-2, reads SQTIHQWPATLVQPVGSPLSLECTVEGTSNPNLYWYRQAAGRGLQLLFYSVGIGQISSEVPQNLSASRPQDRQFILSSKKLLLSDSGFYLCACPGQGQVYGYTFGSGTRLTVV.

The chain couples TRBV2 to TRBJ2-5; TRBD1 matches 9 bases. Trimming at V came to 4 bases and at J to 7 bases, leaving 10 bases not matched to a gene. CDR1 is SNHLY, CDR2 FYNNEI, per germline. The CDR3 covers 15 residues. The DNA of the CDR3 is TGTGCCAGCAGTGGCGGACAGGGGTCTTTGAGGACCCAGTACTTC. It translates to CASSGGQGSLRTQYF.

By share of the sample, this clone is medium-sized (0.01 to 0.1%). The chain joins TRBV5-6 to TRBJ1-2, with 8 bases lining up with TRBD1. The ends lost 4 bases at V and 7 bases at J; junction bases unmatched: 9. Looked up from germline, CDR1 is SGHDT and CDR2 is YYEEEE. This CDR3 is 14 amino acids long. CDR3 in DNA: TGTGCCAGCAGCGCCACAGGGGGTTTGAGTGGCTACACCTTC. It specifies CASSATGGLSGYTF.

This clone has only a few counts. The chain couples TRBV6-5 to TRBJ1-2; no definite D call. The germline gives CDR1 MNHEY, CDR2 SVGAGI. V was cut by 5 bases and J by 2 bases, with 9 bases left in between. The CDR3 sequence is 13 residues long. In DNA, the CDR3 is TGTGCCAGCAGTCGGGGAGGAAACTATGGCTACACCTTC. Translation: CASSRGGNYGYTF.

The chain recombines TRBV18 with TRBJ2-1; 7 bases are shared with TRBD1. Trimming took 6 bases from V and 9 from J; bases not matched to a gene: 8. This CDR3 is built from 13 residues. The germline V gene encodes CDR1 KGHSH and CDR2 LQKENI. The CDR3 DNA reads TGTGCCAGCTCGGAGCTAGAGGGGGCTGAGCAGTTCTTC. It translates to CASSELEGAEQFF.

This sequence joins TRBV5-4 and TRBJ2-7; D is unresolved. Trimming stripped 0 bases from V and 2 bases from J, with 9 bases between. Looked up from germline, CDR1 is SGHNT and CDR2 is YYREEE (reference sequence). The CDR3 loop spans 14 amino acids. Here the CDR3 DNA reads TGTGCCAGCAGCTTGGGGCAGCCCCCCTACGAGCAGTACTTC. The encoded protein is CASSLGQPPYEQYF.